This entry is about one T cell receptor beta chain. Its antigen is unknown. These data originate in a study of shared clonotypes between healthy human individuals. Across the whole study: CD4 naive and memory got three plates each, CD8 naive two, CD8 memory one.

Study-wide results and limits: The four-donor shared clonotypes exceeded non-shared clonotypes in generation probability, with non-shared ones scoring lower.

The CDR3 consists of 15 residues. V dropped 4 bases and J dropped 4 bases, with 16 bases sitting between them. Naive CD8 cells comprised CD45RO-negative, CCR7-positively selected cells, excluding terminally differentiated effector memory CD45RA+ cells. An assay was performed, and its level was deep. The authors distributed each subset's genomic DNA evenly over several immunoSEQ plates. Here immunoSEQ multiplex PCR was the method, and the copy in TCRdb shows in-frame clones only, minus some. The sample carries roughly 2.1 million clones, under 95% recorded once. The chain carries TRBV5-3 and TRBJ2-3; a possible D gene is TRBD2 (5 bases). TRBV5-3 is an open reading frame, and its role is uncertain. Sequenced sample: naive CD8+ T cells from PBMCs. This TCR was recovered from a man aged 18 to 30 in good health. Some clones in this sample may be carry-over from other donors' samples. The CDR3 nucleotides are TGTGCCAGAAGCCCCCCTGGGAGCGCCGCAGATACGCAGTATTTT. Translating gives CARSPPGSAADTQYF.